This passage covers 20 T cell receptor beta chains from one sample sequenced in a study of CXCR3-negative and CXCR3-positive naive CD8 T cells. Each TRB cDNA library was prepared by 5' RACE (with UMI labels). TCRdb re-called the 5' RACE reads and catalogs CDR3 proteins one per entry, DNA excluded. Here the sample table reports roughly 89,000 distinct CDR3 sequences. The sequenced sample was naive CXCR3- CD8+ T cells from blood. The subset is: CD45RO-CCR7+CD27+CD95- naive CD8+ T cells lacking CXCR3 (TNR3-). The origin of the receptors is a human donor in good health. Some clones in this sample may be carry-over from other donors' samples.

This chain joins TRBV27 and TRBJ2-5; lacking DNA, the TRBD1 call made by TCRdb goes unchecked. The CDR3 contains 14 residues. CDR1 and CDR2 from the germline V gene are MNHEY and SMNVEV (reference sequence). CDR3 amino acids: CASNPRGSQETQYF.

The rearrangement joins TRBV21-1 to TRBJ1-5; checking the TCRdb D call of TRBD1 is not possible without DNA. TRBV21-1 is shown as a pseudogene. This CDR3 is built from 15 residues. CDR3 amino acids: CASAPGSDPPQPQHF.

The V call is TRBV5-1, the J call TRBJ2-3; checking the TCRdb D call of TRBD2 is not possible without DNA. The CDR3 loop spans 15 amino acids. CDR1 is SGHRS and CDR2 is YFSETQ in the germline V gene. CDR3: CASSFSGTSTDTQYF. Looking up the rest from reference TRBV5-1 and TRBJ2-3 gives the full variable domain: KAGVTQTPRYLIKTRGQQVTLSCSPISGHRSVSWYQQTPGQGLQFLFEYFSETQRNKGNFPGRFSGRQFSNSRSEMNVSTLELGDSALYLCASSFSGTSTDTQYFGPGTRLTVL.

The gene calls are TRBV7-6 and TRBJ1-4. Germline CDR1 reads SGHVS; CDR2 reads FNYEAQ. This CDR3 is 14 amino acids long. The CDR3 here is CASSLGGGLEKLFF.

CDR3 loop: CASSGGYTDTQYF. V usage is TRBV11-1 and J usage is TRBJ2-3; TCRdb designates TRBD1, a call that cannot be tested without DNA. The CDR3 contains 13 residues. The germline CDR1 and CDR2 sequences are SGHAT and FQDESV (reference sequence).

The J gene is TRBJ2-5, the V gene TRBV28; absent DNA, TCRdb's TRBD1 call cannot be checked. The V gene's germline CDR1 is MDHEN and CDR2 SYDVKM. CDR3 length equals 15 residues. CDR3 residues: CASSLRGGRQETQYF.

The V call is TRBV5-4, the J call TRBJ2-3; the TCRdb D gene call, TRBD1, has no DNA to confirm it. The CDR3 contains 13 residues. Germline lookup yields CDR1 SGHNT and CDR2 YYREEE (reference sequence). CDR3 residues: CASSPDNSDTQYF.

J is TRBJ2-1 and V is TRBV6-6. CDR1 and CDR2 from the germline V gene are MNHNY and SVGAGI (reference sequence). The CDR3 runs to 13 residues. This CDR3 reads CASSYSIGNEQFF.

Its frequency marks this clonotype as medium-sized. The V call is TRBV30, the J call TRBJ1-1. Germline CDR1 is GTSNPN and CDR2 is SVGIG (reference sequence). CDR3 length equals 13 residues. This chain's CDR3 is CAWSVGGNTEAFF.

The chain is built from TRBV28 and TRBJ1-6. The CDR3 is 12 amino acids. Per the germline V gene, CDR1 is MDHEN and CDR2 is SYDVKM. The CDR3 region is CANEDRNSPLHF. Supplemented by reference TRBV28 and TRBJ1-6, the full variable domain reads DVKVTQSSRYLVKRTGEKVFLECVQDMDHENMFWYRQDPGLGLRLIYFSYDVKMKEKGDIPEGYSVSREKKERFSLILESASTNQTSMYLCANEDRNSPLHFGNGTRLTVT.

The rearrangement links TRBV29-1 to TRBJ1-1. The CDR3 loop spans 14 amino acids. Looked up from germline, CDR1 is SQVTM and CDR2 is ANQGSEA. The CDR3 spells CSVKGGQAGTEAFF.

V is TRBV20-1 and J is TRBJ2-5; the D gene TCRdb calls, TRBD2, cannot be checked with no DNA. The CDR3 is 11 amino acids. CDR1 and CDR2 (germline): DFQATT, SNEGSKA (reference sequence). CDR3 residues: CSARLLGGEYF.

J is TRBJ1-4 and V is TRBV21-1; TCRdb's assignment of TRBD1 cannot be checked, as there is no DNA. TRBV21-1 is listed as a pseudogene. The CDR3 runs 17 residues. CDR3 in amino acids: CASTFMRGLTTNEKLFF.

This chain uses TRBV29-1 with TRBJ1-1. Germline V gene lookup returns CDR1 SQVTM and CDR2 ANQGSEA. CDR3 length equals 12 residues. This CDR3 is CSVAGSLTEAFF.

The rearrangement uses TRBV3-1 and TRBJ1-1. Germline V gives CDR1 LGHDT, CDR2 YNNKEL (reference sequence). This CDR3 is 15 amino acids long. The CDR3 region is CASSQVPGPNTEAFF.

The rearrangement uses TRBV29-1 and TRBJ1-4. This CDR3 has 15 amino acids. Per the germline V gene, CDR1 is SQVTM and CDR2 is ANQGSEA. The CDR3 spells CSAGREGATNEKLFF.

The rearrangement links TRBV15 to TRBJ1-1; TCRdb returns TRBD1, unconfirmable since there is no DNA. This CDR3 spans 14 amino acids. Germline V lookup: CDR1 LNHNV, CDR2 YYDKDF (reference sequence). CDR3 protein: CATSVGGGGTEASF. Filled out from reference TRBV15 and TRBJ1-1, the complete variable domain reads DAMVIQNPRYQVTQFGKPVTLSCSQTLNHNVMYWYQQKSSQAPKLLFHYYDKDFNNEADTPDNFQSRRPNTSFCFLDIRSPGLGDTAMYLCATSVGGGGTEASFGQGTRLTVV.

The chain employs TRBV27 and TRBJ2-1; TCRdb calls TRBD1, which cannot be checked without DNA. CDR1 MNHEY and CDR2 SMNVEV come from the germline V gene (reference sequence). The CDR3 totals 15 residues. The CDR3 loop reads CASSLSELGTGEQFF.

This chain joins TRBV20-1 and TRBJ2-5; there is no DNA to check the TCRdb D call of TRBD2. Germline CDR1 DFQATT, CDR2 SNEGSKA (reference sequence). CDR3 length: 16 amino acids. CDR3 in amino acids: CSARRTSGRLQETQYF.

The chain couples TRBV28 to TRBJ1-5; no DNA is available, so the TRBD1 call from TCRdb remains unchecked. Germline CDR1 and CDR2: MDHEN and SYDVKM. There are 14 residues in the CDR3. The CDR3 spells CASSSPTVGGPQHF.